The 28 T cell receptor beta chains given below trace back to one sample, sequenced in a study of blood T cell repertoires in COVID-19. TCRdb keeps only in-frame clones here, not all; method: immunoSEQ multiplex PCR. The sample has some 120,000 clones; approximately 88% are singletons. Sequences were obtained from peripheral blood. These receptors were obtained from a woman aged 25-40 years who had recovered from COVID-19.

The CDR3 DNA follows: TGTGCCAGCAGTCTCCGGGGGACGAGCAATCAGCCCCAGCATTTT. It translates to CASSLRGTSNQPQHF. The genes are TRBV28 and TRBJ1-5; D might be TRBD1 (5 bases). The CDR3 is 15 amino acids. Trimming removed 5 bases from V and 1 base from J, with 12 bases in between. CDR1 and CDR2 (germline): MDHEN, SYDVKM.

In DNA form, the CDR3 reads TGTGCCAGCAGTTACTCCGCGGACGCGGGGGAGTTCTTC. As protein: CASSYSADAGEFF. The chain is built from TRBV6-5 and TRBJ2-1, with 7 bases that match TRBD2. The CDR3 runs to 13 residues. J was trimmed by 14 bases and V by 0 bases; bases with no gene match: 7. CDR1 is MNHEY and CDR2 is SVGAGI in the germline V gene.

The chain carries TRBV7-2 and TRBJ2-7; maybe TRBD1 (6 bases). Between the trimmed V and J ends, which lost 0 bases and 0 bases, there was a span of 24 bases. Germline V gives CDR1 SGHTA, CDR2 FQGNSA. CDR3 length equals 20 residues. CDR3 coding DNA: TGTGCCAGCAGCTTAGCGTGGGGGACACTTTCTTCCTTGAGCTCCTACGAGCAGTACTTC. Protein: CASSLAWGTLSSLSSYEQYF. The full variable domain, its missing parts supplied by reference TRBV7-2 and TRBJ2-7, is GAGVSQSPSNKVTEKGKDVELRCDPISGHTALYWYRQSLGQGLEFLIYFQGNSAPDKSGLPSDRFSAERTGGSVSTLTIQRTQQEDSAVYLCASSLAWGTLSSLSSYEQYFGPGTRLTVT.

This CDR3 is CASSIGRLSNTGELFF. CDR3 nucleotides: TGTGCCAGTAGTATCGGGAGACTATCGAACACCGGGGAGCTGTTTTTT. The chain employs TRBV19 and TRBJ2-2, with TRBD2 as a possible D gene (6 bases). The V gene's germline CDR1 is LNHDA and CDR2 SQIVND (reference sequence). V gave up 3 bases and J gave up 0 bases, with 11 bases separating them. The CDR3 contains 16 residues.

DNA of the CDR3: TGTGCCAGCAGTTTAACTAGCGGTTACTACGAGCAGTACTTC. It encodes CASSLTSGYYEQYF. The chain joins TRBV27 to TRBJ2-7; TRBD2 matches at 8 bases. V trimming: 2 bases; J trimming: 3 bases; junction bases outside the gene matches: 3. Germline V gives CDR1 MNHEY, CDR2 SMNVEV (reference sequence). This CDR3 contains 14 residues.

This sequence joins TRBV5-1 and TRBJ2-7; TRBD2 matches 9 bases. Germline loops: CDR1 SGHRS, CDR2 YFSETQ. The ends lost 3 bases at V and 2 bases at J; junction bases unmatched: 6. This CDR3 has 15 amino acids. For the CDR3, the DNA is TGCGCCAGCAGCTGGACTAGCGCATCAACCTACGAGCAGTACTTC. Protein sequence: CASSWTSASTYEQYF. Drawing the rest from reference TRBV5-1 and TRBJ2-7, the complete variable domain is KAGVTQTPRYLIKTRGQQVTLSCSPISGHRSVSWYQQTPGQGLQFLFEYFSETQRNKGNFPGRFSGRQFSNSRSEMNVSTLELGDSALYLCASSWTSASTYEQYFGPGTRLTVT.

The chain joins TRBV27 to TRBJ2-1; 8 positions agree with TRBD1. V gave up 6 bases and J gave up 5 bases; unmatched junction bases: 9. Germline lookup yields CDR1 MNHEY and CDR2 SMNVEV (reference sequence). This CDR3 contains 15 residues. The CDR3 DNA reads as TGTGCCAGCAGAACGCACCTGACAGGGGACAATGAGCAGTTCTTC. It yields the protein CASRTHLTGDNEQFF.

CDR3 DNA sequence: TGTGCCAGCAGCCGGGACAGATCCTATGGCTACACCTTC. Its protein is CASSRDRSYGYTF. This chain links TRBV7-8 with TRBJ1-2; TRBD1 matches at 7 bases. The CDR3 contains 13 residues. The junction had 4 bases not matched to a gene; V was cut back by 5 bases and J by 4 bases. Germline values: CDR1 SGHVS, CDR2 FQNEAQ.

This chain links TRBV6-5 with TRBJ1-6; tentative D call: TRBD1 (6 bases). The V gene lost 0 bases and the J gene lost 8 bases, with 14 bases spanning the gap. The CDR3 totals 16 residues. Germline assignment: CDR1 MNHEY and CDR2 SVGAGI. The CDR3 sequence is CASSYSTHRAYSPLHF. The CDR3 DNA sequence: TGTGCCAGCAGTTACTCGACTCACAGGGCTTATTCACCCCTCCACTTT.

The rearrangement joins TRBV29-1 to TRBJ1-1; 10 nucleotides align to TRBD1. V lost 3 bases to trimming and J lost 3 bases; unmatched junction nucleotides: 4. This CDR3 contains 14 residues. Germline CDR1 is SQVTM and CDR2 is ANQGSEA. Written as DNA, the CDR3 is TGCAGCGTTGAGAGAGGGACAGGGGACACTGAAGCTTTCTTT. Translated: CSVERGTGDTEAFF.

This chain uses TRBV19 with TRBJ1-3; 9 nucleotides agree with TRBD1. CDR1 and CDR2 (germline): LNHDA, SQIVND (reference sequence). V lost 11 bases, J lost 2 bases, and 19 bases stayed unmatched. CDR3 length: 18 amino acids. CDR3 in DNA: TGTGCCTCGTGCCGGGGACAGGGCCCCGAAGTAGCTGGAAACACCATATATTTT. Protein: CASCRGQGPEVAGNTIYF. The whole variable domain, filled in from reference TRBV19 and TRBJ1-3, reads DGGITQSPKYLFRKEGQNVTLSCEQNLNHDAMYWYRQDPGQGLRLIYYSQIVNDFQKGDIAEGYSVSREKKESFPLTVTSAQKNPTAFYLCASCRGQGPEVAGNTIYFGEGSWLTVV.

V is TRBV15 and J is TRBJ2-5, with D unclear. In germline, CDR1 is LNHNV, CDR2 YYDKDF (reference sequence). This CDR3 is 14 amino acids long. With 1 base removed from V and 4 bases from J, the gap between germline ends came to 10 bases. The CDR3 DNA reads TGTGCCACCAGCAGAGGAGGCAGCCTAGAGACCCAGTACTTC. It encodes CATSRGGSLETQYF.

The chain recombines TRBV7-2 with TRBJ2-3, with TRBD2 matching 7 bases. Germline assignment: CDR1 SGHTA and CDR2 FQGNSA. After removal of 2 bases from V and 2 bases from J, the junction contained 4 bases not matched to a gene. CDR3 length equals 15 residues. CDR3 DNA sequence: TGTGCCAGCAGCTTAATAAGCGGGGTCACAGATACGCAGTATTTT. It translates to CASSLISGVTDTQYF.

The V gene is TRBV11-2, the J gene TRBJ2-3; a weak D match, TRBD2 (5 bases). Per the germline V gene, CDR1 is SGHAT and CDR2 is FQNNGV. This CDR3 has 13 amino acids. V lost 0 bases, J lost 4 bases, and 5 bases lay in between. CDR3 sequence (DNA): TGTGCCAGCAGCTTAGAGAGGGCAGATACGCAGTATTTT. It specifies CASSLERADTQYF. Full variable domain (outside the CDR3, taken from reference TRBV11-2 and TRBJ2-3): EAGVAQSPRYKIIEKRQSVAFWCNPISGHATLYWYQQILGQGPKLLIQFQNNGVVDDSQLPKDRFSAERLKGVDSTLKIQPAKLEDSAVYLCASSLERADTQYFGPGTRLTVL.

This sequence joins TRBV5-4 and TRBJ2-7; 12 bases line up with TRBD2. The V gene's germline CDR1 is SGHNT and CDR2 YYREEE (reference sequence). The trim removed 3 bases at V and 3 bases at J, leaving 4 bases unmatched. The CDR3 runs to 15 residues. CDR3: CASSSLAGGNYEQYF. CDR3 nucleotides: TGTGCCAGCAGCTCTCTAGCGGGGGGGAACTACGAGCAGTACTTC.

The rearrangement links TRBV5-6 to TRBJ1-1; D not certain. V lost 3 bases, J lost 1 base, and 10 bases lay in between. The germline gives CDR1 SGHDT, CDR2 YYEEEE. The CDR3 has 14 residues. CDR3 nucleotides: TGTGCCAGCAGCTCGTCTCTTTGGAACACTGAAGCTTTCTTT. The encoded protein is CASSSSLWNTEAFF.

The rearrangement uses TRBV30 and TRBJ1-1; 8 bases map to TRBD1. The J segment lost 3 bases and the V segment lost 4 bases, leaving 7 bases of the junction unmatched. The CDR3 has 14 residues. CDR1 and CDR2 from the germline V gene are GTSNPN and SVGIG (reference sequence). This CDR3 is CAWTPTGDHTEAFF. Written as DNA, the CDR3 is TGTGCCTGGACCCCGACAGGGGACCACACTGAAGCTTTCTTT.

This clone was seen only a few times. The rearrangement joins TRBV28 to TRBJ1-4; D unresolved. Trimming took 3 bases from V and 3 from J, leaving 11 bases between them. The germline V gene has CDR1 MDHEN and CDR2 SYDVKM. The CDR3 extends over 15 amino acids. The CDR3 DNA sequence: TGTGCCAGCAGTTTCGCCCGGGGTGCTAATGAAAAACTGTTTTTT. This codes for CASSFARGANEKLFF.

The chain couples TRBV24-1 to TRBJ2-5; TRBD2 might be the D (6 bases). CDR1 is KGHDR and CDR2 is SFDVKD in the germline V gene. The CDR3 sequence is 20 residues long. Trimming stripped 5 bases from V and 0 bases from J, with 27 bases between. CDR3 nucleotide sequence: TGTGCCACCAGTGCCCTTAGGAGGGTAGAACGATTTTCGTACCAAGAGACCCAGTACTTC. It encodes CATSALRRVERFSYQETQYF.

The chain links TRBV18 to TRBJ2-3, with D maybe TRBD2 (5 bases). The V end lost 3 bases, the J end lost 3 bases, and 10 bases lay between the germline ends. Germline V gene sequence: CDR1 KGHSH, CDR2 LQKENI. The CDR3 spans 14 residues. CDR3: CASSPDAGTDTQYF. In nucleotides, the CDR3 is TGTGCCAGCTCACCCGACGCGGGTACAGATACGCAGTATTTT.

The CDR3 sequence is CASSLWAGGLYEQYF. The CDR3 region has the DNA TGTGCCAGCAGCTTATGGGCGGGGGGGCTTTACGAGCAGTACTTC. The V call is TRBV7-2, the J call TRBJ2-7, with 9 bases that match TRBD2. After removal of 2 bases from V and 4 bases from J, the junction contained 6 bases not matched to a gene. CDR1 SGHTA and CDR2 FQGNSA come from the germline V gene. The CDR3 has 15 amino acids.

This chain connects TRBV4-2 to TRBJ2-7; tentatively, D is TRBD1 (7 bases). V lost 0 bases, J lost 6 bases, and 12 bases lay in between. Germline-derived CDR1 and CDR2 are LGHNA and YNFKEQ. The CDR3 runs 14 residues. DNA for the CDR3: TGTGCCAGCAGCCAAGACAGGGGGGCGGGCGAGCAGTACTTC. The encoded protein is CASSQDRGAGEQYF.

V and J are TRBV5-6 and TRBJ1-4; D is unclear. From germline, CDR1 is SGHDT and CDR2 YYEEEE. Trimming cost V 1 base and J 5 bases, with 9 bases left between them. This CDR3 has 14 residues. Here the CDR3 reads CASSLFQANEKLFF. The CDR3 DNA reads TGTGCCAGCAGCTTGTTCCAGGCAAATGAAAAACTGTTTTTT.

The V call is TRBV19, the J call TRBJ1-5; D might be TRBD1 (5 bases). CDR3 length: 15 residues. The V end was cut by 6 bases, the J end by 1 base, with 13 bases between. CDR1 LNHDA and CDR2 SQIVND come from the germline V gene (reference sequence). CDR3 amino acids: CASREGRRSNQPQHF. CDR3 nucleotide sequence: TGTGCCAGTAGAGAGGGGAGGAGAAGCAATCAGCCCCAGCATTTT. Using reference TRBV19 and TRBJ1-5 for the parts outside the CDR3, the full variable domain is DGGITQSPKYLFRKEGQNVTLSCEQNLNHDAMYWYRQDPGQGLRLIYYSQIVNDFQKGDIAEGYSVSREKKESFPLTVTSAQKNPTAFYLCASREGRRSNQPQHFGDGTRLSIL.

This chain uses TRBV5-4 with TRBJ2-4; D not resolved. This CDR3 is built from 12 residues. Trimming cost V 10 bases and J 1 base, with 9 bases left between them. Germline values: CDR1 SGHNT, CDR2 YYREEE (reference sequence). CDR3 nucleotides: TGTGCCTACCAGGTGGCCAAAAACATTCAGTACTTC. Its protein product is CAYQVAKNIQYF.

V and J are TRBV10-1 and TRBJ1-1; 9 nucleotides align to TRBD1. Germline V CDR1 and CDR2: WNHNN, SYGVQD (reference sequence). V trimming: 6 bases; J trimming: 1 base; junction bases outside the gene matches: 21. The CDR3 has 20 residues. CDR3 protein: CASRFFYPRSEQGANTEAFF. The DNA for the CDR3 is TGCGCCAGCAGATTCTTTTACCCCCGAAGCGAACAGGGGGCGAACACTGAAGCTTTCTTT.

The chain couples TRBV7-3 to TRBJ2-3; possible D gene TRBD2, 5 bases. CDR1 is SGHTA, CDR2 FQGTGA, per germline. The length of the CDR3 is 18 residues. Deletions cut 0 bases from V and 3 bases from J, with 19 bases between. DNA of the CDR3: TGTGCCAGCAGCTTAACCCCCCGGGGTGGAGGATGGACAGATACGCAGTATTTT. Its translation is CASSLTPRGGGWTDTQYF.

The J gene is TRBJ2-7, the V gene TRBV29-1; 9 positions agree with TRBD1. Germline V gives CDR1 SQVTM, CDR2 ANQGSEA. Trimming at V came to 3 bases and at J to 2 bases, leaving 8 bases not matched to a gene. The CDR3 contains 15 residues. The CDR3 here is CSVEPTGGRPYEQYF. In DNA form, the CDR3 reads TGCAGCGTTGAGCCCACAGGGGGCAGGCCCTACGAGCAGTACTTC.